This T cell receptor beta chain was observed in a study of yellow fever vaccine responses in identical twins. TCRdb re-derived calls from the RT-PCR reads in MiXCR, one entry per CDR3 protein. The data contain about 9,100 distinct CDR3 sequences, roughly 83% of them singletons. The V gene's germline CDR1 is MDHEN and CDR2 SYDVKM. The CDR3 contains 13 residues. J lost 2 bases, V lost 6 bases, and 4 bases had no gene match. The chain recombines TRBV28 with TRBJ2-7; TRBD2 matches 7 bases. Sequencing was performed on T cells from blood (PBMCs), unsorted or a sorted subset (not recorded which), taken before or after yellow fever vaccination (not recorded which). The receptor's source is a woman aged 18 to 35 who received the yellow fever vaccine. CDR3 amino acids: CASRAGSTYEQYF. The DNA of the CDR3 is TGTGCCAGCAGAGCGGGAAGCACCTACGAGCAGTACTTC.